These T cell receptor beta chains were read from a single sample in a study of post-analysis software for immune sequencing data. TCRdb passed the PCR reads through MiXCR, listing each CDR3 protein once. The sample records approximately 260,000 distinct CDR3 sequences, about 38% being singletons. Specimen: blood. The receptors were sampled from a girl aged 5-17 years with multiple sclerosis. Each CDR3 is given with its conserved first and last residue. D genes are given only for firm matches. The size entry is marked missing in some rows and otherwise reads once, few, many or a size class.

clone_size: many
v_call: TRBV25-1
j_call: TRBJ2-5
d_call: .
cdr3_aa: CASRMDGNKETQYF
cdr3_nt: TGTGCCAGCAGAATGGACGGAAACAAAGAGACCCAGTACTTC

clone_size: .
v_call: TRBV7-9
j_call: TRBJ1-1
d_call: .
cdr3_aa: CASSLAGSPEAFF
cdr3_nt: TGTGCCAGCAGCTTAGCAGGGTCCCCTGAAGCTTTCTTT

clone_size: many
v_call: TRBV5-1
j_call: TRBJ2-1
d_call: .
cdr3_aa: CASSLAVSSEQFF
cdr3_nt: TGCGCCAGCAGCTTGGCCGTCTCGAGTGAGCAGTTCTTC

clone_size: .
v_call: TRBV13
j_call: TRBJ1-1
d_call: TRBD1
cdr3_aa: CASSLLGDRKAEAFF
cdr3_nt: TGTGCCAGCAGCTTATTGGGGGACAGAAAGGCTGAAGCTTTCTTT

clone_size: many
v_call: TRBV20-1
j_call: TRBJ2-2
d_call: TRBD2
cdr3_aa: CSARGPLAGDAGELFF
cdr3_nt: TGCAGTGCTAGAGGGCCACTAGCGGGAGATGCCGGGGAGCTGTTTTTT

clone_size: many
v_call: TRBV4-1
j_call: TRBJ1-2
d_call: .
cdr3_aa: CASSLRDGNYGYTF
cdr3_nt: TGCGCCAGCAGCCTGCGGGACGGCAACTATGGCTACACCTTC

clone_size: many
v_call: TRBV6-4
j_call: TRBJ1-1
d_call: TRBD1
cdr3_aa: CASSDLYAGGYTEAFF
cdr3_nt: TGTGCCAGCAGTGACCTATATGCAGGGGGCTATACTGAAGCTTTCTTT

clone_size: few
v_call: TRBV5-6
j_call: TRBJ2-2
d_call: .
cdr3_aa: CASSQRRDIAGELFF
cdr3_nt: TGTGCCAGCAGCCAGAGGAGGGATATTGCCGGGGAGCTGTTTTTT

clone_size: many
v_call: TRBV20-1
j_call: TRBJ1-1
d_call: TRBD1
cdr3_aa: CSASYRGLNTEAFF
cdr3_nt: TGCAGTGCTTCGTACAGGGGGCTGAACACTGAAGCTTTCTTT

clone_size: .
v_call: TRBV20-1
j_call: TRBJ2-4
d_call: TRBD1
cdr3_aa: CSAREGQGNIQYF
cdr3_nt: TGCAGTGCTCGAGAGGGACAGGGGAACATTCAGTACTTC

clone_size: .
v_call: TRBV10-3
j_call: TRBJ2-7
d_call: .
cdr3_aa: CAASDRSDGYEQYF
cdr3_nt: TGTGCCGCCAGCGACAGGTCGGACGGGTACGAGCAGTACTTC

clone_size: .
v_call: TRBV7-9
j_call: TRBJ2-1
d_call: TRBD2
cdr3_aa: CSRSPRLAQDEQFF
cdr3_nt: TGTTCCCGCAGCCCTCGACTAGCGCAGGATGAGCAGTTCTTC

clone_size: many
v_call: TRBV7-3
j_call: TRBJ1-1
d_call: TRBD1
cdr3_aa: CASSSQGGGERAFF
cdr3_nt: TGTGCCAGCAGCTCCCAGGGGGGCGGGGAGAGGGCTTTCTTT

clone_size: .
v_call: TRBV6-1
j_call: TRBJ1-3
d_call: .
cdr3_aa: CASSEAASVPARRSGNTIYF
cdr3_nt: TGTGCCAGCAGTGAAGCGGCATCCGTGCCCGCGCGGCGATCTGGAAACACCATATATTTT

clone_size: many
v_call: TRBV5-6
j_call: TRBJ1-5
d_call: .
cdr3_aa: CASSLGELRGIGNQPQHF
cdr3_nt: TGTGCCAGCAGCTTGGGCGAACTGCGGGGCATTGGCAATCAGCCCCAGCATTTT

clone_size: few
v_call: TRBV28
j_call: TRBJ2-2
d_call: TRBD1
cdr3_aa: CASIGGQANTGELFF
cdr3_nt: TGTGCCAGCATAGGGGGACAGGCGAACACCGGGGAGCTGTTTTTT

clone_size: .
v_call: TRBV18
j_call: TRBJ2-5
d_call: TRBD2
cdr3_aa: CAGSPPGLGTQETQYF
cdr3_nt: TGTGCCGGCTCACCACCGGGACTAGGGACTCAAGAGACCCAGTACTTC

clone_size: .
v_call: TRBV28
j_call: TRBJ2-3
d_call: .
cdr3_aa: CASTQGGAGTDTQYF
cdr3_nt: TGTGCCAGCACCCAGGGGGGGGCCGGCACAGATACGCAGTATTTT

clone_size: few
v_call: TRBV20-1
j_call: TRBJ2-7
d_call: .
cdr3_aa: CSARDYGAKEQYF
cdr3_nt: TGCAGTGCTAGAGATTATGGGGCCAAAGAGCAGTACTTC

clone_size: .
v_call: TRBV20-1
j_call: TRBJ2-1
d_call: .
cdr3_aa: CSAGQSNEQFF
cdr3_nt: TGCAGTGCTGGACAGTCGAATGAGCAGTTCTTC

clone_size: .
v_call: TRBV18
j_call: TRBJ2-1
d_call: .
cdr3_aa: CASSPLQGYNEQFF
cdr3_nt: TGTGCCAGCTCACCCTTACAGGGATACAATGAGCAGTTCTTC

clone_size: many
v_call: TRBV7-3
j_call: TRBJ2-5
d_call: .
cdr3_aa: CASSFGVRETQYF
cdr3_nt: TGTGCCAGCAGCTTTGGGGTTCGGGAGACCCAGTACTTC

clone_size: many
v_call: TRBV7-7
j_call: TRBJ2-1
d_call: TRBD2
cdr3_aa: CASSDLAGGHNEQFF
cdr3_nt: TGTGCCAGCAGCGACCTAGCGGGGGGCCACAATGAGCAGTTCTTC

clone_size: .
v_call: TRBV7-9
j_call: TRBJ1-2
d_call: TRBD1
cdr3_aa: CAGGGFGYTF
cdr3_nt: TGTGCCGGAGGGGGCTTTGGCTACACCTTC

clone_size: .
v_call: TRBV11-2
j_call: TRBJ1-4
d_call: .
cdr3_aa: CASSFGVNEKLFF
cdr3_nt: TGTGCCAGCAGCTTCGGGGTAAATGAAAAACTGTTTTTT

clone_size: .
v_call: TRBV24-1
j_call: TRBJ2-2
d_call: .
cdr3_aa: CATGNTGERFF
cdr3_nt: TGTGCCACCGGGAACACCGGGGAGCGGTTTTTT

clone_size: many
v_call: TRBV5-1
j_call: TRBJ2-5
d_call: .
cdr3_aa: CASSLSETQYF
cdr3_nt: TGTGCCAGCAGTTTAAGCGAGACCCAGTACTTC

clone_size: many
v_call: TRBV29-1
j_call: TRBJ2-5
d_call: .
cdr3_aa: CSLLLNGRLAQYF
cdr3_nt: TGCAGCTTGTTGTTGAACGGACGACTAGCCCAGTACTTC

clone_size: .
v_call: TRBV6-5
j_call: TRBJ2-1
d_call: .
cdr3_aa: CASSYWEGDNEQFF
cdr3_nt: TGTGCCAGCAGTTATTGGGAGGGGGACAATGAGCAGTTCTTC

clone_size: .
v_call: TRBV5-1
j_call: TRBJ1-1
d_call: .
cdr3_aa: CASSLEGPSEAFF
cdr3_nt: TGCGCCAGCAGCTTGGAGGGACCGTCAGAAGCTTTCTTT

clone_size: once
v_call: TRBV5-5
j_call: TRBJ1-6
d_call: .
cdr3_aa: CASSGAREPLHF
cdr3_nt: TGTGCCAGCAGCGGAGCTCGGGAGCCCCTCCACTTT

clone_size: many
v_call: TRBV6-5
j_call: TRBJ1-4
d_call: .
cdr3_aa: CASRLTTKHGNYRSNEKLFF
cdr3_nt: TGTGCCAGCAGATTAACGACCAAACACGGGAACTACAGGTCTAATGAAAAACTGTTTTTT

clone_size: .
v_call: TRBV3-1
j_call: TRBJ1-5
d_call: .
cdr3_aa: CASSPKGSGDSNQPQHF
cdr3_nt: TGTGCCAGCAGCCCGAAGGGCAGTGGTGATAGCAATCAGCCCCAGCATTTT

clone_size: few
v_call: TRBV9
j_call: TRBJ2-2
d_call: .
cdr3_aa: CASSVGGHLNTGELFF
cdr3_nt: TGTGCCAGCAGCGTAGGGGGACACCTGAACACCGGGGAGCTGTTTTTT

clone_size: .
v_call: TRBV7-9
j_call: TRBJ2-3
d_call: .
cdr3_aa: CASRPLRDTQYF
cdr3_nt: TGTGCCAGCAGGCCCCTCAGGGATACGCAGTATTTT

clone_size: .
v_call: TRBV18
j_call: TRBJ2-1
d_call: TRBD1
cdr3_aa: CASSPGQGASSYNEQFF
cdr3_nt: TGTGCCAGCTCACCTGGACAGGGGGCTTCTTCATACAATGAGCAGTTCTTC

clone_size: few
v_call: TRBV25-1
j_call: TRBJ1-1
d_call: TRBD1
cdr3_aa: CASSDGTGSGAFF
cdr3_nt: TGTGCCAGCAGTGACGGGACAGGGAGCGGAGCTTTCTTT

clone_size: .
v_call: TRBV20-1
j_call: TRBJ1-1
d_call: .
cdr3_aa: CSARDRDTQAFF
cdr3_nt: TGCAGTGCTAGAGATCGGGACACTCAAGCTTTCTTT

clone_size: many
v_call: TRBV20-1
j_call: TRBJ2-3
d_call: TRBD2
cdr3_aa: CSARAHGTSQNTDTQYF
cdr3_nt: TGCAGTGCTAGAGCCCACGGGACTAGTCAGAACACAGATACGCAGTATTTT

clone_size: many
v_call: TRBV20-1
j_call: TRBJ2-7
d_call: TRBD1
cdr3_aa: CSARGTGYEQYF
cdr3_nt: TGCAGTGCTAGGGGGACAGGGTACGAGCAGTACTTC

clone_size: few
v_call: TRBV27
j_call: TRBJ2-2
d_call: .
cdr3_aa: CASSFLDTGELFF
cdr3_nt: TGTGCCAGCAGTTTCCTGGACACCGGGGAGCTGTTTTTT

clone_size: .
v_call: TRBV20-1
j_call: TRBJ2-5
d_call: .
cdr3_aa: CSARPPRGQETQYF
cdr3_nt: TGCAGTGCAAGACCCCCACGGGGACAAGAGACCCAGTACTTC

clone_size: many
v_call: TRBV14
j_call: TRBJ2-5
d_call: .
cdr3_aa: CASSQENKQETQYF
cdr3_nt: TGTGCCAGCAGCCAAGAGAACAAACAAGAGACCCAGTACTTC

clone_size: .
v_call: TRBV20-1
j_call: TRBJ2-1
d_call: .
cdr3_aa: CSARSSGTGQYNEQFF
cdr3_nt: TGCAGTGCTAGATCCTCCGGGACTGGGCAATACAATGAGCAGTTCTTC

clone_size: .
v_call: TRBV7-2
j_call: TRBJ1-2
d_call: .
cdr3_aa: CASSFITDGYTF
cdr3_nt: TGTGCCAGCAGCTTTATAACGGATGGCTACACCTTC

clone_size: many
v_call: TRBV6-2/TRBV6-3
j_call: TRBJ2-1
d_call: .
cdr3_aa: CASRIDREQFF
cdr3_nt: TGTGCCAGCAGAATAGACAGGGAGCAGTTCTTC

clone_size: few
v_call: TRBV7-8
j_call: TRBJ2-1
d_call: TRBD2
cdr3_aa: CASNAPGLASSSYNEQFF
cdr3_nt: TGTGCCAGCAACGCGCCGGGACTAGCTTCGAGCTCCTACAATGAGCAGTTCTTC

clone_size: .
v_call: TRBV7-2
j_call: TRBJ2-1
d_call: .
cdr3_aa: CASSLFAGLDYEQFF
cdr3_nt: TGTGCCAGCAGCTTATTTGCGGGACTGGATTACGAGCAGTTCTTC

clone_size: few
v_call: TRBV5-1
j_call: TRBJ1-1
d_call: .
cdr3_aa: CASSLAGVVGTEAFF
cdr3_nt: TGCGCCAGCAGCTTGGCCGGGGTCGTGGGCACTGAAGCTTTCTTT

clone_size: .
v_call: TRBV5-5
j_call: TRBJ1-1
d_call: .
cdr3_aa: CASSSQGYTEAFF
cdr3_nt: TGTGCCAGCAGCTCCCAGGGTTATACTGAAGCTTTCTTT

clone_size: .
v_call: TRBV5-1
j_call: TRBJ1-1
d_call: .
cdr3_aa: CASSLGGVGNTEAFF
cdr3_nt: TGCGCCAGCAGCTTGGGCGGGGTAGGGAACACTGAAGCTTTCTTT

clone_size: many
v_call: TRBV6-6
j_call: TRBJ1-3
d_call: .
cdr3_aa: CASSGRTVNTIYF
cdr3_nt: TGTGCCAGCAGTGGCAGGACGGTAAACACCATATATTTT

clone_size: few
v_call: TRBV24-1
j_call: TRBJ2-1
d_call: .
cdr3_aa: CATSDLQEGYYNEQFF
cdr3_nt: TGTGCCACCAGTGATCTACAGGAGGGATACTACAATGAGCAGTTCTTC

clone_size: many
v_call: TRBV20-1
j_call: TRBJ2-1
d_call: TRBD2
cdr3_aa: CSARDPASGNYNEQFF
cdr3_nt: TGCAGTGCTAGAGATCCGGCTAGCGGGAACTACAATGAGCAGTTCTTC

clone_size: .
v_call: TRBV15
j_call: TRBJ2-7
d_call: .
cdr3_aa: CATSGGAPYNEQYF
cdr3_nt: TGTGCCACCAGCGGCGGGGCCCCGTACAATGAGCAGTACTTC